The TCR beta chain described here comes from a study of read filtering for tumor transcriptome and immune sequencing. Background on the study: Whole-transcriptome libraries were prepared after DNase treatment. TCR-mapped reads were about 4 to 11 million with IR-seq versus roughly 80 to 1,300 with RNA-seq.

Note on this clonotype: The antigen remains unidentified.

The CDR3 spans 14 residues. Unmatched junction bases numbered 6, after V lost 10 bases and J lost 0 bases. Germline values: CDR1 LNHDA, CDR2 SQIVND (reference sequence). Study findings and constraints: Around 84% of IR-seq clonotypes had one read, totaling around 4% of reads; RNA-seq: approximately 75% and 45%. The sorted CD138-negative fraction was a mixed bone marrow immune population, not purified T cells.

From approximately 400 ng of RNA, a library with molecular barcoded alpha/delta and beta/gamma adaptors was made. One entry per CDR3 protein results from TCRdb running MiXCR on the reads. The table shows tens of thousands of distinct CDR3 sequences, with around a fifth occurring only once. The TCR sequence derives from a donor aged 40 or over with multiple myeloma. The sample was a population of CD138-negative cells sorted from bone marrow. The chain combines TRBV19 with TRBJ2-1, with 7 positions matching TRBD1. The CDR3 spells CATSTGSSYNEQFF. The CDR3, as DNA: TGTGCCACCTCGACAGGGAGCTCCTACAATGAGCAGTTCTTC.